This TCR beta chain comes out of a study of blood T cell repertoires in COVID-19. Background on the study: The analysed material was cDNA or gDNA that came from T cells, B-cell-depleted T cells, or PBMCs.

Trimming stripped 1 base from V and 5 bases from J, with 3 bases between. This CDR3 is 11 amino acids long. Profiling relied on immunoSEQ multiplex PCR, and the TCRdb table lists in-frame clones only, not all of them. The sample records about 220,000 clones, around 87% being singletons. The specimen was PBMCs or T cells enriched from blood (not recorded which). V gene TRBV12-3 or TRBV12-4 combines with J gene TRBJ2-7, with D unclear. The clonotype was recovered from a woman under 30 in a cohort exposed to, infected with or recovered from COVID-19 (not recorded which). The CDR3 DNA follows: TGTGCCAGCAGTTTAGTAAACGAGCAGTACTTC. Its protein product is CASSLVNEQYF.